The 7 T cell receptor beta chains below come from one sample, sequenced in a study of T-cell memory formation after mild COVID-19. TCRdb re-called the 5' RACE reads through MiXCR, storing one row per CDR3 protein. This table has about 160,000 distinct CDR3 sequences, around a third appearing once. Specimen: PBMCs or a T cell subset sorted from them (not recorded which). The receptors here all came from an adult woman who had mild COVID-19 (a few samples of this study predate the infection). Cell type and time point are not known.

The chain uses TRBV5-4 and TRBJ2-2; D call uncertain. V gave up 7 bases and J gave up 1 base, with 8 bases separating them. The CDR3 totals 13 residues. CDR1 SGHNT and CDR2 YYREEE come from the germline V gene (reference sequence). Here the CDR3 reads CASGALNTGELFF. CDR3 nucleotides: TGTGCCAGCGGAGCACTGAACACCGGGGAGCTGTTTTTT. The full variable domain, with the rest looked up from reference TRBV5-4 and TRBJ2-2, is ETGVTQSPTHLIKTRGQQVTLRCSSQSGHNTVSWYQQALGQGPQFIFQYYREEENGRGNFPPRFSGLQFPNYSSELNVNALELDDSALYLCASGALNTGELFFGEGSRLTVL.

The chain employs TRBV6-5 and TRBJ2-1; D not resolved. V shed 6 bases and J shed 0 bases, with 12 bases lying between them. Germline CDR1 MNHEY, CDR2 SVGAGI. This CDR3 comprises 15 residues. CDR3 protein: CASSRAVNSYNEQFF. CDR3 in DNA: TGTGCCAGCAGCAGAGCTGTGAACTCCTACAATGAGCAGTTCTTC.

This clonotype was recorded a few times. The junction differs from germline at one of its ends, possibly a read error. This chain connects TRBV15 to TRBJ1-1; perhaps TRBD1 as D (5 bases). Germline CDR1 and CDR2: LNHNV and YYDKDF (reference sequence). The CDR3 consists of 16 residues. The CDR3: CATSSYPQGGNPEAFF. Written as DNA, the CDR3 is TGTGCCACCAGCAGCTATCCCCAGGGAGGGAACCCTGAAGCTTTCTTT.

The CDR3: CATSRVVVGAASTDTQYF. The CDR3 DNA reads as TGTGCCACCAGCAGAGTCGTCGTCGGGGCCGCTAGCACAGATACGCAGTATTTT. This chain joins TRBV15 and TRBJ2-3; D tentatively fits TRBD1 or TRBD2 (5 bases each). CDR3 length: 18 amino acids. Trimming left V 1 base short and J 0 bases short, with 17 bases between. Germline loops: CDR1 LNHNV, CDR2 YYDKDF (reference sequence).

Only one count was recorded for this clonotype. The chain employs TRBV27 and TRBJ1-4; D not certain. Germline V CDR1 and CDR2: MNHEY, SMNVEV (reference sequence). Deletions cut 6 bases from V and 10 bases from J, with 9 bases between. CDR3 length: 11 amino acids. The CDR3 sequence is CASSSLGKLFF. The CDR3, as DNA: TGTGCCAGCAGCTCCCTGGGAAAACTGTTTTTT.

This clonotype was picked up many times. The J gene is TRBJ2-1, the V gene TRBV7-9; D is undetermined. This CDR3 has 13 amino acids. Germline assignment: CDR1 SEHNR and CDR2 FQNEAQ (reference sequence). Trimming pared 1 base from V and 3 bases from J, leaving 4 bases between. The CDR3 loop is CASSLGLYNEQFF. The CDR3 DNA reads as TGTGCCAGCAGCTTAGGGCTCTACAATGAGCAGTTCTTC.

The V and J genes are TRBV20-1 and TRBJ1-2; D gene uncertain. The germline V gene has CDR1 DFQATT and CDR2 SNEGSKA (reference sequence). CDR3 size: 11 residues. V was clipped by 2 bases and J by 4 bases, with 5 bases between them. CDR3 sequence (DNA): TGCAGTGCTAGAAAGCGCTATGGCTACACCTTC. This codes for CSARKRYGYTF.